This TCR beta chain derives from a study of molecular identifiers for immune sequencing clone quantification. A CD8+CD4-CCR7+CD45RA+ gate was used to sort naive CD8 T cells. General study points: Spiked Jurkat TCR RNA equivalent to one cell reportedly surfaced among roughly 910,000 naive cells.

A remark on this clonotype: The target antigen is unknown.

Bulk TCR libraries were made with methods that had been previously described and with listed TCR primers. TCRdb re-analysed the PCR reads in MiXCR, keeping a single row per CDR3 protein. The sample includes about 510,000 distinct CDR3 sequences, roughly 23% of them seen just once. In germline, CDR1 is GTSNPN, CDR2 SVGIG (reference sequence). This CDR3 has 13 amino acids. V was trimmed by 0 bases and J by 0 bases, leaving 6 bases between them. This chain uses TRBV30 with TRBJ2-7; D is uncertain. The sequence came from a human donor in good health. Some libraries in this study had Jurkat cell RNA spiked in. Sequenced: naive CD8+ T cells from blood, with Jurkat cell RNA spiked in. Subset meaning: FACS-sorted CD8+CD4-CCR7+CD45RA+ naive T cells. The CDR3 spells CAWSVAGSYEQYF. The CDR3 DNA reads TGTGCCTGGAGTGTAGCAGGCTCCTACGAGCAGTACTTC.